This T cell receptor (beta chain) originates from a study of blood T cell repertoires in COVID-19. Profiling relied on immunoSEQ multiplex PCR, and the TCRdb table lists in-frame clones only, not all of them. This table has tens of thousands of clones, over 75% appearing once. The CDR3 loop spans 15 amino acids. Germline lookup yields CDR1 SGHTA and CDR2 FQGNSA. Trimming at V came to 2 bases and at J to 5 bases, leaving 4 bases not matched to a gene. Material for sequencing was peripheral blood. This chain links TRBV7-2 with TRBJ2-7, with 12 positions matching TRBD2. This TCR was sampled from a man in his forties or fifties with active COVID-19. CDR3 sequence reads: CASSLPTSGRNEQYF. For the CDR3, the DNA is TGTGCCAGCAGCTTACCGACTAGCGGGAGAAACGAGCAGTACTTC.